A selection of T cell receptor beta chains follows, all from one sample in a study of Tregs in tolerant kidney transplant recipients. Assay: immunoSEQ multiplex PCR; the TCRdb copy retains only in-frame clones and omits some. The repertoire consists of tens of thousands of clones, with 93% occurring once and the leading ten covering about 1.5%. The specimen comprised CD4+ T cells from blood (PBMCs), sampled 12 months after the transplant. Receptors were obtained from a human patient who received a combined kidney and bone marrow transplant. Some of the T cells might come from the graft donor. Each CDR3 is given with its conserved first and last residue. The D gene is left open where the match is weak. Rows may omit the clone size; those that give it use once, few, many or a size class.

D gene	V gene	J gene	clone size	CDR3 protein	CDR3 DNA
TRBD2	TRBV2	TRBJ2-3	.	CASKTSGRAQTDTQYF	TGTGCCAGCAAAACTAGCGGGAGGGCCCAGACAGATACGCAGTATTTT
.	TRBV11-3	TRBJ2-7	.	CASSLNRVGSEQYF	TGTGCCAGCAGCTTAAACAGGGTGGGTAGCGAGCAGTACTTC
.	TRBV15	TRBJ1-5	few	CATSRPYQGPNQPQHF	TGTGCCACCAGCAGACCTTATCAGGGGCCCAATCAGCCCCAGCATTTT
.	TRBV30	TRBJ1-4	.	CAWTGAEEKLFF	TGTGCCTGGACTGGGGCCGAGGAAAAACTGTTTTTT
.	TRBV7-3	TRBJ2-5	.	CASTKGGGAQETQYF	TGTGCCAGCACCAAAGGAGGAGGGGCACAAGAGACCCAGTACTTC
.	TRBV5-4	TRBJ2-7	.	CASSLADYEQYF	TGTGCCAGCAGCTTAGCCGACTACGAGCAGTACTTC
TRBD2	TRBV4-1	TRBJ2-5	.	CASSQDRSGGSRTQYF	TGCGCCAGCAGCCAAGATAGGAGCGGGGGGTCCCGAACCCAGTACTTC
.	TRBV4-3	TRBJ1-4	.	CASSQDLSREKLFF	TGCGCCAGCAGCCAAGATCTCTCCCGTGAAAAACTGTTTTTT
.	TRBV6-1	TRBJ2-7	.	CASSAPSNPAYEQYF	TGTGCCAGCAGCGCACCATCGAACCCCGCCTACGAGCAGTACTTC
.	TRBV23-1	TRBJ2-1	.	CASSPGGSSYNEQFF	TGCGCCAGCTCCCCGGGGGGCAGCTCCTACAATGAGCAGTTCTTC
.	TRBV19	TRBJ1-1	.	CASSIGRDTEAFF	TGTGCCAGTAGTATTGGCAGGGACACTGAAGCTTTCTTT
TRBD1	TRBV6-5	TRBJ1-2	.	CASSRPGGGGYTF	TGTGCCAGCAGCCGACCAGGGGGAGGCGGCTACACCTTC
TRBD1	TRBV19	TRBJ1-1	.	CASSALDRMNTEAFF	TGTGCCAGTAGTGCCTTGGACAGGATGAACACTGAAGCTTTCTTT
TRBD1	TRBV27	TRBJ2-2	few	CASSFHGTGNTGELFF	TGTGCCAGCAGTTTCCACGGGACAGGGAACACCGGGGAGCTGTTTTTT
.	TRBV14	TRBJ1-2	few	CASSQGLYGYTF	TGTGCCAGCAGCCAAGGACTCTATGGCTACACCTTC
.	TRBV18	TRBJ1-1	.	CASSPARGPEAFF	TGTGCCAGCTCCCCCGCCCGCGGGCCTGAAGCTTTCTTT
.	TRBV6-1	TRBJ1-4	once	CASSERETWKGGVEKLFF	TGTGCCAGCAGTGAAAGGGAGACGTGGAAAGGGGGAGTTGAAAAACTGTTTTTT
.	TRBV7-2	TRBJ2-2	once	CASSLATLARELFF	TGTGCCAGCAGCTTAGCCACACTAGCCCGGGAGCTGTTTTTT
.	TRBV5-1	TRBJ1-1	once	CASSLYRPNTEAFF	TGCGCCAGCAGCTTGTACAGGCCGAACACTGAAGCTTTCTTT
.	TRBV11-3	TRBJ2-3	.	CASSLGRTDTQYF	TGTGCCAGCAGCTTAGGGAGAACAGATACGCAGTATTTT
TRBD1	TRBV15	TRBJ1-3	.	CATSSRTGTGNTIYF	TGTGCCACCAGCAGCAGGACAGGGACTGGAAACACCATATATTTT
TRBD1	TRBV28	TRBJ2-7	.	CASRMTGNYEQYF	TGTGCCAGCAGGATGACAGGGAACTACGAGCAGTACTTC
.	TRBV10-1	TRBJ2-1	.	CASSELGQGARYEQFF	TGCGCCAGCAGTGAGTTAGGACAAGGAGCGCGGTATGAGCAGTTCTTC
TRBD1	TRBV10-3	TRBJ2-7	.	CAISDRDGTGGREQYF	TGTGCCATCAGTGACCGCGATGGGACAGGGGGCCGCGAGCAGTACTTC
TRBD1	TRBV4-1	TRBJ2-7	.	CASSQDKTGNFYEQYF	TGCGCCAGCAGCCAAGATAAGACAGGGAATTTCTACGAGCAGTACTTC
.	TRBV5-1	TRBJ2-3	.	CASSPEGPPGTDTQYF	TGCGCCAGCAGCCCGGAGGGACCCCCAGGGACAGATACGCAGTATTTT
TRBD2	TRBV5-4	TRBJ2-3	.	CASSRGTRTDTQYF	TGTGCCAGCAGCCGCGGGACTAGGACAGATACGCAGTATTTT
.	TRBV4-1	TRBJ1-2	.	CASSQDISLVYGYTF	TGCGCCAGCAGCCAAGATATCTCTTTAGTGTACGGCTACACCTTC
TRBD2	TRBV11-3	TRBJ2-1	.	CASSQTRLAGDEQFF	TGTGCCAGCAGCCAGACTAGACTAGCGGGGGACGAGCAGTTCTTC
.	TRBV4-3	TRBJ2-2	.	CASSQDWSVNTGELFF	TGCGCCAGCAGCCAAGATTGGTCGGTGAACACCGGGGAGCTGTTTTTT
.	TRBV19	TRBJ2-4	.	CASRNRGMEAKNIQYF	TGTGCCAGTAGGAATAGGGGGATGGAGGCCAAAAACATTCAGTACTTC
TRBD1	TRBV4-2	TRBJ1-4	.	CASSPGTGVMGEKLFF	TGTGCCAGCAGCCCGGGGACAGGGGTAATGGGAGAAAAACTGTTTTTT
TRBD1	TRBV7-7	TRBJ2-2	.	CASSLGRQGVGELFF	TGTGCCAGCAGCTTAGGACGACAGGGAGTCGGGGAGCTGTTTTTT
.	TRBV6-1	TRBJ1-2	once	CASTGGAQGYTF	TGTGCCAGCACTGGCGGGGCGCAAGGCTACACCTTC
TRBD1	TRBV19	TRBJ1-5	.	CASGQVSNQPQHF	TGTGCCAGCGGACAGGTTAGTAATCAGCCCCAGCATTTT
TRBD1	TRBV19	TRBJ1-2	.	CAGGQGRNYGYTF	TGTGCCGGGGGACAGGGGAGGAACTATGGCTACACCTTC
TRBD1	TRBV19	TRBJ1-2	once	CASRPTGNYGYTF	TGTGCCAGTAGACCGACAGGGAACTATGGCTACACCTTC
.	TRBV29-1	TRBJ2-3	.	CSVVGQLKGDTQYF	TGCAGCGTTGTTGGACAATTAAAGGGGGATACGCAGTATTTT
TRBD1	TRBV4-2	TRBJ2-1	.	CASSQQGQVTYNEQFF	TGTGCCAGCAGCCAACAAGGACAGGTGACCTACAATGAGCAGTTCTTC
TRBD2	TRBV6-6	TRBJ2-1	.	CASTETSGRRNEQFF	TGTGCCAGCACCGAAACTAGCGGGAGAAGGAATGAGCAGTTCTTC
.	TRBV30	TRBJ1-2	.	CAWTTRLQGQGYTF	TGTGCCTGGACCACCCGATTACAGGGCCAAGGCTACACCTTC
.	TRBV5-1	TRBJ2-5	.	CASSLLAGFGETQYF	TGCGCCAGCAGCTTGTTGGCAGGGTTCGGGGAGACCCAGTACTTC
TRBD1	TRBV6-5	TRBJ1-2	once	CASSLGQGTYGYTF	TGTGCCAGCAGTCTGGGACAGGGGACCTATGGCTACACCTTC
TRBD2	TRBV19	TRBJ2-2	.	CASSRGGSLPNTGELFF	TGTGCCAGTAGTAGGGGGGGGTCGCTACCGAACACCGGGGAGCTGTTTTTT
TRBD1	TRBV19	TRBJ1-5	.	CATNTGALLRNQPQHF	TGTGCCACAAACACAGGGGCCCTCTTGCGCAATCAGCCCCAGCATTTT